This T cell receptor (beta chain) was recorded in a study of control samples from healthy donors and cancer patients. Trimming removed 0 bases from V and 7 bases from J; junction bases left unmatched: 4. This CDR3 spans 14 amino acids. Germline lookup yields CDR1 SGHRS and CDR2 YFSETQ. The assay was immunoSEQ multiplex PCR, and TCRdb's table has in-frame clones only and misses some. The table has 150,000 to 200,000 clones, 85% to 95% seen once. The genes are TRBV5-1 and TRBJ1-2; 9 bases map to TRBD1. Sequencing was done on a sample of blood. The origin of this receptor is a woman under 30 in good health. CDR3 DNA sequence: TGCGCCAGCAGCTTGGCCGGACAGGGGACTGGCTACACCTTC. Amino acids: CASSLAGQGTGYTF.